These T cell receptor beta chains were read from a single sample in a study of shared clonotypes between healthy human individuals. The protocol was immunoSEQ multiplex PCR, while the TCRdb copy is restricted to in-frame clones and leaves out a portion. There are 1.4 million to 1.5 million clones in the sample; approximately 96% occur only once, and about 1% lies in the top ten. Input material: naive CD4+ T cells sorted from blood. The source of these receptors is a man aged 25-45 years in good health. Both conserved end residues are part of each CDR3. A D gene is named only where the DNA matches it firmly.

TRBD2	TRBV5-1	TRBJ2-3	CASSLARLAGVTDTQYF	TGCGCCAGCAGCTTGGCCCGGCTAGCGGGAGTGACAGATACGCAGTATTTT
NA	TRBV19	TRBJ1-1	CASSIDREWGNTEAFF	TGTGCCAGTAGTATAGATCGGGAGTGGGGGAACACTGAAGCTTTCTTT
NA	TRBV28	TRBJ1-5	CASSHLGEGIGQPQHF	TGTGCCAGCAGTCATTTGGGTGAGGGAATCGGTCAGCCCCAGCATTTT
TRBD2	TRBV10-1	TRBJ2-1	CASSEALTSGSGEQFF	TGCGCCAGCAGTGAGGCCCTGACTAGCGGGAGTGGTGAGCAGTTCTTC
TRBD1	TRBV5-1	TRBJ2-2	CASSPQGAWNTGELFF	TGCGCCAGCAGCCCACAGGGGGCATGGAACACCGGGGAGCTGTTTTTT
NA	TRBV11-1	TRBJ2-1	CASSLETGEYNEQFF	TGTGCCAGCAGCTTAGAGACAGGTGAATACAATGAGCAGTTCTTC
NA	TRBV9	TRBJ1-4	CASSVSPSRANEKLFF	TGTGCCAGCAGCGTAAGTCCGAGTAGGGCTAATGAAAAACTGTTTTTT
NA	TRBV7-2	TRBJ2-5	CASSLVWALQETQYF	TGTGCCAGCAGCTTAGTCTGGGCCCTCCAAGAGACCCAGTACTTC
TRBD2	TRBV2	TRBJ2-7	CASRLTSGSHEQYF	TGTGCCAGCAGATTGACTAGCGGGAGCCACGAGCAGTACTTC
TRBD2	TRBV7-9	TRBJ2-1	CASSSTREVFYNEQFF	TGTGCCAGCAGCTCTACCCGGGAGGTCTTTTACAATGAGCAGTTCTTC